The clone carrying this T cell receptor beta chain was seen more than once but under ten times. The antigen is unknown. The data stem from a study of CD8 T cells in ankylosing spondylitis. Broader study findings: Previous work reported some of these motif variants in the synovial fluid and blood of reactive arthritis.

V lost 1 base and J lost 2, with 22 bases in between. The CDR3 spans 18 residues. The germline V gene encodes CDR1 DFQATT and CDR2 SNEGSKA (reference sequence). TCRdb processed the 5' RACE reads anew with MiXCR; each CDR3 protein has one entry. Of about 270,000 distinct CDR3 sequences listed, roughly 32% are singletons. Sequencing was performed on blood, either unsorted or a sorted T cell fraction (not recorded which). This chain links TRBV20-1 with TRBJ2-3; D is possibly TRBD1 or TRBD2 (5 bases each). The source of this sequence is a male donor with ankylosing spondylitis or in good health (not recorded which). CDR3 loop: CSARALWVNGAITDTQYF. The CDR3, as DNA: TGCAGTGCTAGAGCACTATGGGTAAACGGGGCCATCACAGATACGCAGTATTTT.